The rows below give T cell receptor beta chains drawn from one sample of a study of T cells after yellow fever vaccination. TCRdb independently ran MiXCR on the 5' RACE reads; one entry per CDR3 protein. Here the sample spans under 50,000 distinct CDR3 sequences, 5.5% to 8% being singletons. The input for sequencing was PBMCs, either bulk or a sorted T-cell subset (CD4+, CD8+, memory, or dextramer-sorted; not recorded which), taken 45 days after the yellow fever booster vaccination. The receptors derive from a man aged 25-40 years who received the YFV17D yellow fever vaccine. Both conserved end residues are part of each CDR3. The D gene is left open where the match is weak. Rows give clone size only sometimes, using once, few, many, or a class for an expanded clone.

cdr3_aa: CASSPHGQEQYF; cdr3_nt: TGTGCCAGCTCACCACACGGGCAGGAGCAGTACTTC; d_call: NA; v_call: TRBV18; j_call: TRBJ2-7; clone_size: many
cdr3_aa: CASSPGQVSHEQYF; cdr3_nt: TGCGCCAGCAGCCCGGGACAGGTCTCCCACGAGCAGTACTTC; d_call: TRBD1; v_call: TRBV5-1; j_call: TRBJ2-7; clone_size: many
cdr3_aa: CSAGRATNEQFF; cdr3_nt: TGCAGTGCCGGGAGGGCCACGAATGAGCAGTTCTTC; d_call: TRBD2; v_call: TRBV20-1; j_call: TRBJ2-1; clone_size: many
cdr3_aa: CASSPRTGGAETQYF; cdr3_nt: TGTGCCAGCAGCCCCCGGACAGGGGGCGCGGAGACCCAGTACTTC; d_call: TRBD1; v_call: TRBV7-7; j_call: TRBJ2-5; clone_size: NA
cdr3_aa: CASQITGGTGNTIYF; cdr3_nt: TGTGCCAGCCAAATCACAGGGGGAACGGGAAACACCATATATTTT; d_call: TRBD1; v_call: TRBV3-1; j_call: TRBJ1-3; clone_size: many
cdr3_aa: CSAHWVDTQYF; cdr3_nt: TGCAGTGCCCATTGGGTAGATACGCAGTATTTT; d_call: NA; v_call: TRBV20-1; j_call: TRBJ2-3; clone_size: many
cdr3_aa: CSARIGGRGTDTQYF; cdr3_nt: TGCAGTGCTAGGATTGGGGGGCGAGGAACAGATACGCAGTATTTT; d_call: NA; v_call: TRBV20-1; j_call: TRBJ2-3; clone_size: many
cdr3_aa: CSARAGDTKETQYF; cdr3_nt: TGCAGTGCTAGGGCTGGGGACACCAAAGAGACCCAGTACTTC; d_call: NA; v_call: TRBV20-1; j_call: TRBJ2-5; clone_size: few
cdr3_aa: CASSVGTASLQHF; cdr3_nt: TGTGCCAGCAGCGTTGGGACAGCATCTCTCCAGCATTTT; d_call: TRBD1; v_call: TRBV7-2; j_call: TRBJ1-5; clone_size: many
cdr3_aa: CASSRGQVINGEQFF; cdr3_nt: TGTGCCAGCAGCCGAGGACAGGTCATTAATGGTGAGCAGTTCTTC; d_call: TRBD1; v_call: TRBV11-2; j_call: TRBJ2-1; clone_size: many
cdr3_aa: CASSFRWRGLTEAFF; cdr3_nt: TGTGCCAGCAGTTTTCGATGGAGGGGGCTAACTGAAGCTTTCTTT; d_call: TRBD1; v_call: TRBV6-5; j_call: TRBJ1-1; clone_size: many
cdr3_aa: CASSLVAPRYTF; cdr3_nt: TGTGCCAGCAGCTTAGTTGCCCCTCGGTACACCTTC; d_call: NA; v_call: TRBV7-2; j_call: TRBJ1-2; clone_size: few
cdr3_aa: CASSLMSSGRAARETQYF; cdr3_nt: TGCGCCAGCAGCTTGATGTCTAGCGGGAGGGCCGCGCGGGAGACCCAGTACTTC; d_call: TRBD2; v_call: TRBV5-1; j_call: TRBJ2-5; clone_size: NA
cdr3_aa: CASSQEGQTNTEAFF; cdr3_nt: TGTGCCAGCTCACAGGAGGGACAGACGAACACTGAAGCTTTCTTT; d_call: TRBD1; v_call: TRBV18; j_call: TRBJ1-1; clone_size: few
cdr3_aa: CSGGPETQYF; cdr3_nt: TGCAGCGGAGGACCAGAGACCCAGTACTTC; d_call: NA; v_call: TRBV29-1; j_call: TRBJ2-5; clone_size: many
cdr3_aa: CASRPSEYNEQFF; cdr3_nt: TGCGCCAGCAGGCCTAGCGAGTACAATGAGCAGTTCTTC; d_call: NA; v_call: TRBV5-1; j_call: TRBJ2-1; clone_size: many
cdr3_aa: CSAPRLITDTQYF; cdr3_nt: TGCAGTGCCCCTCGACTCATCACAGATACGCAGTATTTT; d_call: NA; v_call: TRBV20-1; j_call: TRBJ2-3; clone_size: few
cdr3_aa: CASSLGLAGADTQYF; cdr3_nt: TGCGCCAGCAGCTTGGGTCTAGCGGGAGCAGATACGCAGTATTTT; d_call: TRBD2; v_call: TRBV5-1; j_call: TRBJ2-3; clone_size: NA
cdr3_aa: CASSNLAGVTQYF; cdr3_nt: TGTGCCAGCAGTAACTTAGCTGGGGTGACCCAGTACTTC; d_call: NA; v_call: TRBV12-3/TRBV12-4; j_call: TRBJ2-5; clone_size: NA
cdr3_aa: CASSESYGYTF; cdr3_nt: TGTGCCAGCAGCGAGTCTTATGGCTACACCTTC; d_call: NA; v_call: TRBV7-9; j_call: TRBJ1-2; clone_size: many
cdr3_aa: CASSSPGEGRETQYF; cdr3_nt: TGTGCCAGCAGCTCGCCTGGGGAGGGGCGAGAGACCCAGTACTTC; d_call: TRBD2; v_call: TRBV7-9; j_call: TRBJ2-5; clone_size: NA
cdr3_aa: CASTLQGPHNEQFF; cdr3_nt: TGTGCCAGCACCCTCCAGGGACCCCACAATGAGCAGTTCTTC; d_call: NA; v_call: TRBV5-4; j_call: TRBJ2-1; clone_size: few